One T cell receptor (beta chain) is described in this entry. Its target is unknown. This table comes from immunoSEQ multiplex PCR, and its TCRdb copy is limited to in-frame clones, with some not included. The sample shows approximately 97,000 clones, 84% of them seen only once. This entry is derived from a study of T cell responses to AZD1222 COVID-19 vaccine. Findings and limits, study-wide: Variant regions that are unmutated are reportedly the target of nearly half of spike-specific TCRs. Most donors were white British, females outnumbered males, and clonal diversity was possibly underestimated. Among those given AZD1222, only 5 to 7 were seropositive at baseline.

This receptor was taken from an adult in good health. Sequencing used peripheral blood, obtained on day 0 of AZD1222 vaccination.

CDR3 nucleotides: TGTGCCAGCAGCCTTAGCGGGGCAGCCTACAATGAGCAGTTCTTC. It codes for CASSLSGAAYNEQFF. The chain joins TRBV11-3 to TRBJ2-1; 8 bases agree with TRBD2. The CDR3 length is 15 residues. Germline V gene data show CDR1 as SGHNT and CDR2 as YENEEA. J lost 2 bases, V lost 5 bases, and 5 bases had no gene match.